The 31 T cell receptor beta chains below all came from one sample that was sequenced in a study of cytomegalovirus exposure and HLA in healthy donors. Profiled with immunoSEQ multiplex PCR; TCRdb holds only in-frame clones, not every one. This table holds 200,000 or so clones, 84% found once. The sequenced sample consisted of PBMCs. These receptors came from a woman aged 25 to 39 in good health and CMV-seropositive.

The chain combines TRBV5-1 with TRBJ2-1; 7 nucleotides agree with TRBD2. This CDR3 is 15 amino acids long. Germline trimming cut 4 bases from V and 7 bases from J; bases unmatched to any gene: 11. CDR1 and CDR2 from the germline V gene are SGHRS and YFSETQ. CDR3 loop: CASSRGRGTPNEQFF. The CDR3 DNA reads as TGCGCCAGCAGCCGGGGGAGGGGCACACCTAATGAGCAGTTCTTC.

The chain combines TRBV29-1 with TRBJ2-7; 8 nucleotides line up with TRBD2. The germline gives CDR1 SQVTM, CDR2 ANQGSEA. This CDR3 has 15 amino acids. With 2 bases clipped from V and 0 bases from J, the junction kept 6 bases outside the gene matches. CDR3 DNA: TGCAGCGTTGAATTTCTAAGCGGGAGCTCCTACGAGCAGTACTTC. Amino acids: CSVEFLSGSSYEQYF.

CDR3 sequence reads: CASSGLRGQTGELFF. CDR3 DNA: TGTGCCAGCAGTGGTCTGAGGGGACAGACCGGGGAGCTGTTTTTT. The rearrangement links TRBV6-6 to TRBJ2-2; TRBD1 matches at 7 bases. The germline CDR1 and CDR2 sequences are MNHNY and SVGAGI (reference sequence). The CDR3 length is 15 residues. V trimming: 5 bases; J trimming: 5 bases; junction bases outside the gene matches: 8.

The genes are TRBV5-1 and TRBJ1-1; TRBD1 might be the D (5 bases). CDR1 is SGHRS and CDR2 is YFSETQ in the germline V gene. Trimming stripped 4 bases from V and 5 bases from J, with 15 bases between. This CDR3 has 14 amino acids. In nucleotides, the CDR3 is TGCGCCAGCAGCGGCATGGGGGGTGGAACTGAAGCTTTCTTT. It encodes CASSGMGGGTEAFF. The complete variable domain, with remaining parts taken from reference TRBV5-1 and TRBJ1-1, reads KAGVTQTPRYLIKTRGQQVTLSCSPISGHRSVSWYQQTPGQGLQFLFEYFSETQRNKGNFPGRFSGRQFSNSRSEMNVSTLELGDSALYLCASSGMGGGTEAFFGQGTRLTVV.

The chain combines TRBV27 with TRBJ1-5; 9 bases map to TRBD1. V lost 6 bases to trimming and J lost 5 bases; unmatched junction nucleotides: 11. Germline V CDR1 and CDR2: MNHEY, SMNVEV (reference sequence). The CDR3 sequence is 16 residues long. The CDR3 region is CASRWRGQGGHQPQHF. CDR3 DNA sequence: TGTGCCAGCAGGTGGAGGGGACAGGGAGGCCATCAGCCCCAGCATTTT.

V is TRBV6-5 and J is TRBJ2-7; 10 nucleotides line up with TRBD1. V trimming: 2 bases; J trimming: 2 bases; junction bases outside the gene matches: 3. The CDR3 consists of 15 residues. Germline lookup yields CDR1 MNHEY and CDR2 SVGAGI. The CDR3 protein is CASSYPGQGAYEQYF. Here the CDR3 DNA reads TGTGCCAGCAGTTACCCCGGACAGGGGGCCTACGAGCAGTACTTC.

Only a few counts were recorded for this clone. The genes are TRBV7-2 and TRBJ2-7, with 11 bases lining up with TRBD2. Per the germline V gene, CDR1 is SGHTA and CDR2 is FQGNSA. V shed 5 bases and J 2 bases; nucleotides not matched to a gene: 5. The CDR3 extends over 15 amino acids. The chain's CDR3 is CASSLRLAGTYEQYF. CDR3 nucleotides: TGTGCCAGCAGCCTAAGACTAGCGGGGACCTACGAGCAGTACTTC.

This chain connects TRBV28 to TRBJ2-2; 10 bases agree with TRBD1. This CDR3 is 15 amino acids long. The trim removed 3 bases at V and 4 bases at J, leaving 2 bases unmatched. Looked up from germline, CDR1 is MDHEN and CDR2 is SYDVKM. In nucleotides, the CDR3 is TGTGCCAGCAGTTTTGGGGACAGGGGCACCGGGGAGCTGTTTTTT. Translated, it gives CASSFGDRGTGELFF. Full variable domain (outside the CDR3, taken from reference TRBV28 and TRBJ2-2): DVKVTQSSRYLVKRTGEKVFLECVQDMDHENMFWYRQDPGLGLRLIYFSYDVKMKEKGDIPEGYSVSREKKERFSLILESASTNQTSMYLCASSFGDRGTGELFFGEGSRLTVL.

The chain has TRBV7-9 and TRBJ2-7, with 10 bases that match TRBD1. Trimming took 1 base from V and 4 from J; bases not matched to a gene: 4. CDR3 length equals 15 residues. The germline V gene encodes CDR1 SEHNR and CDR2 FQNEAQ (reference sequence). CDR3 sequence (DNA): TGTGCCAGCAGCTTAGGGACAGGGGGGAGTTACGAGCAGTACTTC. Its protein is CASSLGTGGSYEQYF.

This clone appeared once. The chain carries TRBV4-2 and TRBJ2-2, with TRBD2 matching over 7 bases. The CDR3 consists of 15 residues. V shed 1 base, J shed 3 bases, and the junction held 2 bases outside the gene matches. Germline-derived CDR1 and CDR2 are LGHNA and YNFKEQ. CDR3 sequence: CASSQVAGDTGELFF. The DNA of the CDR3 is TGTGCCAGCAGCCAAGTCGCGGGAGACACCGGGGAGCTGTTTTTT.

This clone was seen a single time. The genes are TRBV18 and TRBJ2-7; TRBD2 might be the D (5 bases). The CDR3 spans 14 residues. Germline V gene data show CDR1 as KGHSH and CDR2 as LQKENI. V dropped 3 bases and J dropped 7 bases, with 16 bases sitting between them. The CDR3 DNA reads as TGTGCCAGCTCACCTCGCCGGGAAGCTGGGGAGCAGTACTTC. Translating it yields CASSPRREAGEQYF. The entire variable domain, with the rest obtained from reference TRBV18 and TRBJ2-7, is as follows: NAGVMQNPRHLVRRRGQEARLRCSPMKGHSHVYWYRQLPEEGLKFMVYLQKENIIDESGMPKERFSAEFPKEGPSILRIQQVVRGDSAAYFCASSPRREAGEQYFGPGTRLTVT.

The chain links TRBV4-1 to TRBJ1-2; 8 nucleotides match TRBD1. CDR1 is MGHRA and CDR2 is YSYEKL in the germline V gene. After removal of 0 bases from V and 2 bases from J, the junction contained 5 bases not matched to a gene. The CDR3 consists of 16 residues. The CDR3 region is CASSQETTGGNYGYTF. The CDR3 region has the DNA TGCGCCAGCAGCCAAGAAACTACAGGGGGAAACTATGGCTACACCTTC.

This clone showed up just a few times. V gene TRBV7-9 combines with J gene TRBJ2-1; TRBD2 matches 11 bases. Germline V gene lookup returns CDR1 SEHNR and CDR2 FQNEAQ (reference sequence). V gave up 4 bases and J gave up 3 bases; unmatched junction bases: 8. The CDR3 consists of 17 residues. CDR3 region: CASSSHRLAGYYNEQFF. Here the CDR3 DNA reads TGTGCCAGCAGCTCGCATAGACTAGCGGGATACTACAATGAGCAGTTCTTC.

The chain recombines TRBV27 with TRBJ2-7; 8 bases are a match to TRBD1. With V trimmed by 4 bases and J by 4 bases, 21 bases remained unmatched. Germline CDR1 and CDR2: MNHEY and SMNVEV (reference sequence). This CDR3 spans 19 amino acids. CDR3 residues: CASSSQDRVSIRGRYEQYF. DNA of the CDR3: TGTGCCAGCAGTTCACAGGACAGGGTATCGATAAGGGGAAGGTACGAGCAGTACTTC.

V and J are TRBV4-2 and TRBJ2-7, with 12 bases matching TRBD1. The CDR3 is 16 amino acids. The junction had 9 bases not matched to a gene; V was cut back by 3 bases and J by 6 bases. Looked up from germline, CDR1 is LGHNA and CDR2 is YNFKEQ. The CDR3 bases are TGTGCCAGCAGCCACCCCGCGGGACAGGGGGCGCGCGAGCAGTACTTC. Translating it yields CASSHPAGQGAREQYF.

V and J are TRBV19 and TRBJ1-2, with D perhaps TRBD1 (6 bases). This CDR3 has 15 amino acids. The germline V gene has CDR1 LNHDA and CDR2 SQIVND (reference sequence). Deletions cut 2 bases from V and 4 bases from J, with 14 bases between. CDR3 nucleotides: TGTGCCAGTAGTATACCGTCCCGGGACACCTATGGCTACACCTTC. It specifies CASSIPSRDTYGYTF.

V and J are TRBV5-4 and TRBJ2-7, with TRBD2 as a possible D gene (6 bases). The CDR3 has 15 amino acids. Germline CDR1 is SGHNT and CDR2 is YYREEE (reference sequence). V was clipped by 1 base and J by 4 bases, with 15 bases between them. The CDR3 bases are TGTGCCAGCAGCTTGCCGGGAGACCTTTTATACGAGCAGTACTTC. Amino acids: CASSLPGDLLYEQYF.

CDR3 loop: CSVGPLADAGELFF. The CDR3 region has the DNA TGCAGCGTTGGTCCCCTGGCGGATGCCGGGGAGCTGTTTTTT. The chain carries TRBV29-1 and TRBJ2-2, with D hard to call. Trimming left V 4 bases short and J 6 bases short, with 15 bases between. The CDR3 totals 14 residues. Looked up from germline, CDR1 is SQVTM and CDR2 is ANQGSEA.

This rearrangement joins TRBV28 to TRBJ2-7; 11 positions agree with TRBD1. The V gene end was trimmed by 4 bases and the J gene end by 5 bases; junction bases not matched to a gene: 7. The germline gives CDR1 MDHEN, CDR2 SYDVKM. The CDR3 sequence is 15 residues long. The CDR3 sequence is CASSSAGTGGNEQYF. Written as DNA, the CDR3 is TGTGCCAGCAGTTCCGCCGGGACAGGGGGGAACGAGCAGTACTTC.

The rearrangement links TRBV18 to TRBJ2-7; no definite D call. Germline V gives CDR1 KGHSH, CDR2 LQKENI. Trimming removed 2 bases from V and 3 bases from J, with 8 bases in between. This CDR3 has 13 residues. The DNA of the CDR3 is TGTGCCAGCTCACCAAATGGCCTCTACGAGCAGTACTTC. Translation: CASSPNGLYEQYF.

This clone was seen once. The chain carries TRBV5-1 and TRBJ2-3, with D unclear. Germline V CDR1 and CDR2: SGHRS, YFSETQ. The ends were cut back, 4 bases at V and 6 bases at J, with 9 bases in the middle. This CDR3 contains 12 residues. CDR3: CASSPGRDTQYF. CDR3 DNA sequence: TGCGCCAGCAGCCCCGGTCGGGATACGCAGTATTTT.

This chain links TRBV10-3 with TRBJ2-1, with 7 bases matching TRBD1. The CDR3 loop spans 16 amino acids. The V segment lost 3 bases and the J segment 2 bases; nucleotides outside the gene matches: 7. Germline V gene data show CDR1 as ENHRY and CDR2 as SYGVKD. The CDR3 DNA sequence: TGTGCCATCAGTGAATTCGGACAGGCTACCTACAATGAGCAGTTCTTC. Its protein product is CAISEFGQATYNEQFF.

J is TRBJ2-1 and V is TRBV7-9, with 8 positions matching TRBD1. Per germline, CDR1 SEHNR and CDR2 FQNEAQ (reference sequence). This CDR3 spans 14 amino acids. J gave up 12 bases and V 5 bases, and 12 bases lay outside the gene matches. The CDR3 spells CASSGRTGPVSQFF. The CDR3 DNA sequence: TGTGCCAGCAGCGGAAGGACAGGGCCCGTTTCGCAGTTCTTC. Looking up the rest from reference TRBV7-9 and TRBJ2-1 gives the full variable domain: DTGVSQNPRHKITKRGQNVTFRCDPISEHNRLYWYRQTLGQGPEFLTYFQNEAQLEKSRLLSDRFSAERPKGSFSTLEIQRTEQGDSAMYLCASSGRTGPVSQFFGPGTRLTVL.

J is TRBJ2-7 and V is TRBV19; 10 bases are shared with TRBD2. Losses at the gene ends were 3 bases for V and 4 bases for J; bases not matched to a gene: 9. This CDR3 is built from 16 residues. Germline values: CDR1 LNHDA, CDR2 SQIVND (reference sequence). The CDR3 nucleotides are TGTGCCAGTAGTATGGATCGGGCTAGCGGGAGTTACGAGCAGTACTTC. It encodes CASSMDRASGSYEQYF.

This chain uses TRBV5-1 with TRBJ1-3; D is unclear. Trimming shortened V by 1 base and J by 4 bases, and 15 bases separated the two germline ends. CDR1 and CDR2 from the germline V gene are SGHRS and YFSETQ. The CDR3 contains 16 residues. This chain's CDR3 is CASSLRPAGSGNTIYF. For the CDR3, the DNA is TGCGCCAGCAGCTTGAGACCCGCGGGGTCCGGAAACACCATATATTTT.

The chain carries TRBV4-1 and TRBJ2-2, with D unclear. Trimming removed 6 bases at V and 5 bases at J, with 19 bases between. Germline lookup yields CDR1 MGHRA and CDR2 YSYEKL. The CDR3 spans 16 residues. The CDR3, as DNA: TGCGCCAGCAGTTTAGTGGCAGGTCGGTCGACCGGGGAGCTGTTTTTT. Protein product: CASSLVAGRSTGELFF.

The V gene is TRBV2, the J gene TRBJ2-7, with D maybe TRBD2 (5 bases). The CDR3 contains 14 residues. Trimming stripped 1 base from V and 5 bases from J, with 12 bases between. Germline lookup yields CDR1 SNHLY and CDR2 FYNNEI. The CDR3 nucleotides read TGTGCCAGCAGTGAAGAACTAGGTTCCCACGAGCAGTACTTC. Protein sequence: CASSEELGSHEQYF.

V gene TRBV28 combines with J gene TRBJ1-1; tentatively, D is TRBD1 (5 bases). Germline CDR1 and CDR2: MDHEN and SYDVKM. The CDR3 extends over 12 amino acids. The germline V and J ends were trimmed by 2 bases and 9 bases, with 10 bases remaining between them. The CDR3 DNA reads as TGTGCCAGCAGTTTACTCCCAGGGAAAGCTTTCTTT. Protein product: CASSLLPGKAFF.

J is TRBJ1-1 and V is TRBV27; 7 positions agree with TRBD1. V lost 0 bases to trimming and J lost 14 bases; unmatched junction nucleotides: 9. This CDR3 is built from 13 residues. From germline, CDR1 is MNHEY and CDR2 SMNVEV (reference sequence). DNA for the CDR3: TGTGCCAGCAGTTTATCGCAGTGGGACAGTTGGTTCTTT. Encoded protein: CASSLSQWDSWFF.

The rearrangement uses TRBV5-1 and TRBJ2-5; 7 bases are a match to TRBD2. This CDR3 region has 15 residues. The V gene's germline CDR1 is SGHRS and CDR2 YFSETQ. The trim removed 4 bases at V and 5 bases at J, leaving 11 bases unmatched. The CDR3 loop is CASSPRSSGEETQYF. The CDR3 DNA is TGCGCCAGCAGCCCTCGCTCTAGCGGAGAGGAGACCCAGTACTTC.

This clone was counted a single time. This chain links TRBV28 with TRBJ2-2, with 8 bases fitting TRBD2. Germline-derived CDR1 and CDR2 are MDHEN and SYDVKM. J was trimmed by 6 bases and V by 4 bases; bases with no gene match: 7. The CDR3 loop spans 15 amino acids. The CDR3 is CASSSREEVSGELFF. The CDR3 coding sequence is TGTGCCAGCAGTTCGCGGGAGGAGGTTTCCGGGGAGCTGTTTTTT.